A single T cell receptor beta chain is shown here with its context. Its antigen is unknown. Patients selected for sequencing had displayed CD8+CD57+ cell expansion by flow cytometry. Diagnosis of severe acquired aplastic anemia applied to all patients. Looked up from germline, CDR1 is SNHLY and CDR2 is FYNNEI. Trimming took 9 bases from V and 2 from J, leaving 7 bases between them. CDR3 length: 11 residues. This record comes from a study of CD8+CD57+ T cells in acquired aplastic anemia. Study in general: Sorted CD4+ and CD8+ cell DNA averaged about 3 ug. Study conclusions and caveats: Found in both controls and patients were around 30 CD8+ CDR3 sequences. Significant differences in CD8+ Simpson's diversity were not observed between patients and controls.

The study profiled TCR beta VDJ and CDR3 using genomic DNA as template. TCRdb analysed the reads with MiXCR anew, one entry per CDR3 protein. The sample yields about 200,000 distinct CDR3 sequences, 65% seen once. V gene TRBV2 combines with J gene TRBJ1-2; the D is unclear. The sample consisted of sorted CD4+, CD8+, or CD8+CD57+ T cells (not recorded which) from PBMCs. The sequence was collected from a human donor with aplastic anemia. The CDR3 coding sequence is TGTGCCAGTGAGAAGAACTATGGCTACACCTTC. Translated, it gives CASEKNYGYTF. Full variable domain (rest looked up from reference TRBV2 and TRBJ1-2): EPEVTQTPSHQVTQMGQEVILRCVPISNHLYFYWYRQILGQKVEFLVSFYNNEISEKSEIFDDQFSVERPDGSNFTLKIRSTKLEDSAMYFCASEKNYGYTFGSGTRLTVV.